This entry lists 15 T cell receptor beta chains sequenced from one sample in a study of blood T cells in healthy people across ages. PCR was performed a second time for roughly 7 to 12 cycles using a sample-barcoded 5' primer and a J-beta primer mix. TCRdb independently ran MiXCR on the 5' RACE reads; one entry per CDR3 protein. Of about 1.4 million distinct CDR3 sequences in the sample, around 59% were seen once. Source material: blood. Source of these receptors: a young man in good health.

This chain uses TRBV14 with TRBJ2-3; D unclear. The germline CDR1 and CDR2 sequences are SGHDN and FVKESK. The CDR3 spans 14 residues. Deletions cut 0 bases from V and 4 bases from J, with 8 bases between. DNA for the CDR3: TGTGCCAGCAGCCAAGAAGTACCCGCAGATACGCAGTATTTT. Translation gives CASSQEVPADTQYF.

The chain links TRBV4-1 to TRBJ1-1; D gene uncertain. Trimming removed 9 bases from V and 0 bases from J, with 14 bases in between. Germline V gene sequence: CDR1 MGHRA, CDR2 YSYEKL. The CDR3 runs to 14 residues. CDR3 DNA: TGCGCCAGTCGAGGTGTACTCTTGAACACTGAAGCTTTCTTT. It yields the protein CASRGVLLNTEAFF.

This clonotype was picked up one time. The chain uses TRBV9 and TRBJ2-1, with no clear D. CDR1 is SGDLS, CDR2 YYNGEE, per germline. V shed 3 bases and J shed 12 bases, with 19 bases lying between them. This CDR3 comprises 14 residues. CDR3 amino acids: CASSEQYAQPGQFF. The CDR3 DNA reads as TGTGCCAGCAGCGAACAATATGCACAGCCAGGGCAGTTCTTC.

V usage is TRBV5-1 and J usage is TRBJ2-7; D gene uncertain. The germline V gene has CDR1 SGHRS and CDR2 YFSETQ. The CDR3 is made up of 14 amino acids. Trimming cost V 0 bases and J 5 bases, with 12 bases left between them. The CDR3 nucleotides are TGCGCCAGCAGCTTGGAACTTAGTATTCACGAGCAGTACTTC. Its translation: CASSLELSIHEQYF. Combining the CDR3 with reference TRBV5-1 and TRBJ2-7 gives the whole variable domain KAGVTQTPRYLIKTRGQQVTLSCSPISGHRSVSWYQQTPGQGLQFLFEYFSETQRNKGNFPGRFSGRQFSNSRSEMNVSTLELGDSALYLCASSLELSIHEQYFGPGTRLTVT.

This clonotype was observed a few times. The gene calls are TRBV28 and TRBJ1-2; TRBD1 is a possible D gene (6 bases). Trimming removed 7 bases from V and 1 base from J, with 13 bases in between. The CDR3 has 14 residues. Germline CDR1 is MDHEN and CDR2 is SYDVKM. The CDR3 DNA reads TGTGCCAGCACCAAGAGGGGGAGTAACTATGGCTACACCTTC. The encoded protein is CASTKRGSNYGYTF.

V and J are TRBV20-1 and TRBJ2-7, with TRBD2 as a possible D gene (6 bases). CDR1 is DFQATT and CDR2 is SNEGSKA in the germline V gene (reference sequence). Trimming stripped 0 bases from V and 3 bases from J, with 12 bases between. CDR3 length: 14 residues. As DNA, the CDR3 is TGCAGTGCTAGAGATCTGGGGAGGAACTACGAGCAGTACTTC. Its translation is CSARDLGRNYEQYF.

The rearrangement joins TRBV13 to TRBJ2-5; TRBD2 matches 10 bases. Germline loops: CDR1 PRHDT, CDR2 FYEKMQ (reference sequence). The CDR3 is made up of 15 amino acids. V lost 2 bases to trimming and J lost 4 bases; unmatched junction nucleotides: 4. CDR3 amino acids: CASSLRAGGPETQYF. For the CDR3, the DNA is TGTGCCAGCAGCTTAAGAGCGGGAGGGCCAGAGACCCAGTACTTC.

This clonotype was seen a few times. The V and J genes are TRBV6-5 and TRBJ1-1; tentatively, D is TRBD1 (6 bases). This CDR3 has 15 residues. The germline V and J ends were trimmed by 2 bases and 2 bases, with 12 bases remaining between them. Germline loops: CDR1 MNHEY, CDR2 SVGAGI. This chain's CDR3 is CASSYIAGVNTEAFF. CDR3 nucleotides: TGTGCCAGCAGTTACATAGCAGGGGTAAACACTGAAGCTTTCTTT.

This sequence joins TRBV20-1 and TRBJ2-7; TRBD2 agrees at 7 bases. This CDR3 has 14 amino acids. The V gene end was trimmed by 2 bases and the J gene end by 5 bases; junction bases not matched to a gene: 9. Germline loops: CDR1 DFQATT, CDR2 SNEGSKA (reference sequence). Written as DNA, the CDR3 is TGCAGTGCTAGACGGGGAGGGCGCTCAGACGAGCAGTACTTC. It yields the protein CSARRGGRSDEQYF.

This chain uses TRBV29-1 with TRBJ2-5, with TRBD2 matching 8 bases. Germline CDR1 and CDR2: SQVTM and ANQGSEA. The CDR3 sequence is 16 residues long. J was trimmed by 11 bases and V by 3 bases; bases with no gene match: 20. CDR3 protein: CSVEDPLAGRNNEQYF. The CDR3, as DNA: TGCAGCGTTGAGGACCCTCTAGCGGGTAGAAACAATGAGCAGTACTTC.

This clonotype has only a few counts. The chain is built from TRBV4-1 and TRBJ2-3, with D possibly TRBD2 on 5 matching bases. CDR3 length equals 16 residues. Germline CDR1 and CDR2: MGHRA and YSYEKL. V was pared by 8 bases and J by 0 bases, with 18 bases between. The CDR3 is CASSPIGLHSTDTQYF. CDR3 DNA sequence: TGCGCCAGCTCACCGATCGGACTGCACAGCACAGATACGCAGTATTTT.

This chain links TRBV28 with TRBJ2-7; D is unresolved. This CDR3 is built from 14 residues. Germline lookup yields CDR1 MDHEN and CDR2 SYDVKM. Trimming left V 10 bases short and J 0 bases short, with 16 bases between. The CDR3 is CATGPGSSSYEQYF. CDR3 sequence (DNA): TGTGCCACCGGGCCTGGATCCAGCTCCTACGAGCAGTACTTC.

The chain uses TRBV20-1 and TRBJ1-4; D uncertain. Germline V lookup: CDR1 DFQATT, CDR2 SNEGSKA (reference sequence). Deletions cut 6 bases from V and 0 bases from J, with 11 bases between. The CDR3 runs 14 residues. This chain's CDR3 is CSARIPATNEKLFF. DNA for the CDR3: TGCAGTGCCCGAATACCCGCAACTAATGAAAAACTGTTTTTT.

This clonotype was detected a few times. This chain uses TRBV20-1 with TRBJ2-7, with D tentatively TRBD2 (6 bases). The CDR3 totals 13 residues. CDR1 is DFQATT and CDR2 is SNEGSKA in the germline V gene (reference sequence). The ends were cut back, 6 bases at V and 5 bases at J, with 17 bases in the middle. The CDR3 sequence: CSARDSDLDEQYF. The CDR3 DNA follows: TGCAGTGCGCGGGACTCCGACTTAGACGAGCAGTACTTC.

The chain uses TRBV29-1 and TRBJ1-2; D gene unclear. The V end lost 4 bases, the J end lost 5 bases, and 14 bases lay between the germline ends. The CDR3 extends over 13 amino acids. Germline values: CDR1 SQVTM, CDR2 ANQGSEA. The DNA for the CDR3 is TGCAGCGTTGTGGCAGGAGTGGGGTATGGCTACACCTTC. Encoded protein: CSVVAGVGYGYTF.